One and the same sample provided the 25 T cell receptor beta chains below, sequenced in a study of OX40 agonist ivuxolimab in advanced cancers. Assay used: immunoSEQ multiplex PCR; TCRdb lists only in-frame clones, some missing. The sample comprises over 60,000 clones, roughly nine tenths of which are singletons, and just over 2% rests with the top ten. The specimen comprised CD4+ or CD8+ T cells sorted from blood, sampled in a trial of the OX40 agonist ivuxolimab. The receptor set was obtained from an adult with an advanced solid tumor such as melanoma, head and neck, liver or kidney cancer.

The chain employs TRBV5-6 and TRBJ2-3; D is possibly TRBD1 or TRBD2 (5 bases each). This CDR3 has 14 amino acids. Germline CDR1 is SGHDT and CDR2 is YYEEEE. Trimming pared 4 bases from V and 10 bases from J, leaving 19 bases between. The CDR3 spells CASSLEGMTNAQYF. The DNA for the CDR3 is TGTGCCAGCAGCCTTGAGGGGATGACTAACGCGCAGTATTTT. The full variable domain, with the rest looked up from reference TRBV5-6 and TRBJ2-3, is DAGVTQSPTHLIKTRGQQVTLRCSPKSGHDTVSWYQQALGQGPQFIFQYYEEEERQRGNFPDRFSGHQFPNYSSELNVNALLLGDSALYLCASSLEGMTNAQYFGPGTRLTVL.

This clone was recorded a few times. The chain carries TRBV2 and TRBJ2-7; TRBD2 is a possible D gene (6 bases). Germline-derived CDR1 and CDR2 are SNHLY and FYNNEI. Trimming left V 7 bases short and J 6 bases short, with 16 bases between. The CDR3 is 13 amino acids. The CDR3 loop reads CASNRRWEAEQYF. The CDR3 coding sequence is TGTGCCAGCAATCGTAGGTGGGAGGCCGAGCAGTACTTC. Filled out from reference TRBV2 and TRBJ2-7, the complete variable domain reads EPEVTQTPSHQVTQMGQEVILRCVPISNHLYFYWYRQILGQKVEFLVSFYNNEISEKSEIFDDQFSVERPDGSNFTLKIRSTKLEDSAMYFCASNRRWEAEQYFGPGTRLTVT.

The rearrangement joins TRBV18 to TRBJ1-5; D not resolved. Germline CDR1 is KGHSH and CDR2 is LQKENI. Trimming took off 2 bases at V and 0 bases at J, with 5 bases between the two ends. CDR3 length equals 14 residues. CDR3 nucleotides: TGTGCCAGCTCACCAGAATATAGCAATCAGCCCCAGCATTTT. Protein sequence: CASSPEYSNQPQHF.

The V call is TRBV28, the J call TRBJ2-7; 8 bases are a match to TRBD2. This CDR3 has 15 residues. The V and J ends lost 4 bases and 4 bases, in that order; junction bases with no gene match: 9. Germline CDR1 is MDHEN and CDR2 is SYDVKM. DNA for the CDR3: TGTGCCAGCAGTTCCCCGGGACTAGTACGGTACGAGCAGTACTTC. Protein: CASSSPGLVRYEQYF.

This sequence joins TRBV28 and TRBJ2-5, with a possible D match to TRBD1 (5 bases). CDR1 and CDR2 from the germline V gene are MDHEN and SYDVKM. V was cut by 5 bases and J by 1 base, with 23 bases left in between. The CDR3 consists of 18 residues. The chain's CDR3 is CASSPSTPQGKSQETQYF. DNA for the CDR3: TGTGCCAGCAGTCCTTCCACGCCCCAGGGTAAGAGCCAAGAGACCCAGTACTTC.

This clone appeared once. This chain joins TRBV27 and TRBJ2-3, with D unresolved. The CDR3 extends over 15 amino acids. Germline values: CDR1 MNHEY, CDR2 SMNVEV (reference sequence). The V end lost 2 bases, the J end lost 0 bases, and 9 bases lay between the germline ends. The CDR3 DNA sequence: TGTGCCAGCAGTTTAACCGGAACTAGCACAGATACGCAGTATTTT. It encodes CASSLTGTSTDTQYF.

This rearrangement joins TRBV11-1 to TRBJ2-3, with 9 bases aligning to TRBD1. Germline V gene lookup returns CDR1 SGHAT and CDR2 FQDESV (reference sequence). This CDR3 has 17 amino acids. The V and J ends lost 2 bases and 0 bases, in that order; junction bases with no gene match: 6. The CDR3 reads CASSLMGQGFSTDTQYF. In DNA form, the CDR3 reads TGTGCCAGCAGCTTAATGGGACAGGGCTTCAGCACAGATACGCAGTATTTT.

The gene calls are TRBV29-1 and TRBJ1-1; perhaps TRBD1 as D (6 bases). The CDR3 sequence is 13 residues long. The germline V gene encodes CDR1 SQVTM and CDR2 ANQGSEA. With 7 bases removed from V and 0 bases from J, the gap between germline ends came to 12 bases. In DNA form, the CDR3 reads TGCAGCGGCTCGGGACAAATGAACACTGAAGCTTTCTTT. The encoded protein is CSGSGQMNTEAFF.

This sequence joins TRBV7-9 and TRBJ2-7; D may match TRBD1 or TRBD2 (5 bases each). V was trimmed by 0 bases and J by 5 bases, leaving 8 bases between them. The CDR3 contains 13 residues. The V gene's germline CDR1 is SEHNR and CDR2 FQNEAQ (reference sequence). CDR3 residues: CASSLAGVDEQYF. The CDR3 DNA is TGTGCCAGCAGCTTAGCGGGGGTGGACGAGCAGTACTTC.

About this clone itself: A read error may account for a junction end that differs from germline. V and J are TRBV5-1 and TRBJ2-7; no definite D call. The CDR3 loop spans 12 amino acids. Germline V CDR1 and CDR2: SGHRS, YFSETQ. This CDR3 is CASSLVPYEQYF. The CDR3 DNA follows: TGCGCCAGCAGTTTGGTTCCCTACGAGCAGTACTTC. The full variable domain, in which reference TRBV5-1 and TRBJ2-7 provide the parts outside the CDR3, is KAGVTQTPRYLIKTRGQQVTLSCSPISGHRSVSWYQQTPGQGLQFLFEYFSETQRNKGNFPGRFSGRQFSNSRSEMNVSTLELGDSALYLCASSLVPYEQYFGPGTRLTVT.

This clone was observed once. The V and J genes are TRBV15 and TRBJ2-1; 8 bases are a match to TRBD2. Trimming at V came to 1 base and at J to 3 bases, leaving 8 bases not matched to a gene. The germline gives CDR1 LNHNV, CDR2 YYDKDF (reference sequence). The CDR3 loop spans 17 amino acids. The DNA for the CDR3 is TGTGCCACCAGCAGAGGGACCGGGCGGGGGGACTACAATGAGCAGTTCTTC. It yields the protein CATSRGTGRGDYNEQFF.

Only one count was recorded for this clone. The CDR3 bases are TGCAGCGTTGAAACAGATTACTACGAGCAGTACTTC. This encodes CSVETDYYEQYF. The rearrangement uses TRBV29-1 and TRBJ2-7; D is undetermined. The CDR3 totals 12 residues. Germline V gene data show CDR1 as SQVTM and CDR2 as ANQGSEA. V was cut by 2 bases and J by 3 bases, with 8 bases left in between.

The chain employs TRBV2 and TRBJ2-6; TRBD1 might be the D (6 bases). Germline loops: CDR1 SNHLY, CDR2 FYNNEI. The CDR3 length is 16 residues. V gave up 3 bases and J gave up 2 bases, with 11 bases separating them. Here the CDR3 reads CASSETGYAGANVLTF. The CDR3 nucleotides are TGTGCCAGCAGTGAGACAGGCTACGCTGGGGCCAACGTCCTGACTTTC.

The V gene is TRBV11-3, the J gene TRBJ2-1; D gene uncertain. V lost 5 bases and J 9 bases, leaving 11 bases between the germline ends. CDR3 length: 12 amino acids. CDR1 SGHNT and CDR2 YENEEA come from the germline V gene. In nucleotides, the CDR3 is TGTGCCAGCAGCCCTTCTTTGGGTGAGCAGTTCTTC. This translates into CASSPSLGEQFF. Looking up the rest from reference TRBV11-3 and TRBJ2-1 gives the full variable domain: EAGVVQSPRYKIIEKKQPVAFWCNPISGHNTLYWYLQNLGQGPELLIRYENEEAVDDSQLPKDRFSAERLKGVDSTLKIQPAELGDSAVYLCASSPSLGEQFFGPGTRLTVL.

V gene TRBV28 combines with J gene TRBJ2-3; D uncertain. V lost 2 bases and J 7 bases, leaving 4 bases between the germline ends. The CDR3 runs to 11 residues. CDR1 is MDHEN and CDR2 is SYDVKM in the germline V gene. The CDR3: CASSLMHTQYF. The DNA of the CDR3 is TGTGCCAGCAGTTTAATGCATACGCAGTATTTT.

This clone was detected only a few times. V usage is TRBV28 and J usage is TRBJ2-3; D gene uncertain. Germline loops: CDR1 MDHEN, CDR2 SYDVKM. The CDR3 has 17 amino acids. Trimming pared 3 bases from V and 0 bases from J, leaving 16 bases between. CDR3 nucleotides: TGTGCCAGCAGTTTCCCCCTCAGGCTTTCTAGCACAGATACGCAGTATTTT. Protein sequence: CASSFPLRLSSTDTQYF.

In DNA, the CDR3 is TGTGCCAGCAGTAGGGAGACAGGAGGAGACATTCAGTACTTC. It is translated as CASSRETGGDIQYF. The J gene is TRBJ2-4, the V gene TRBV6-5; D might be TRBD1 (6 bases). Germline CDR1 is MNHEY and CDR2 is SVGAGI. The V end was cut by 5 bases, the J end by 8 bases, with 16 bases between. The CDR3 sequence is 14 residues long.

This clone has just a few counts. The chain couples TRBV19 to TRBJ1-2; 8 nucleotides match TRBD1. The junction had 8 bases not matched to a gene; V was cut back by 7 bases and J by 4 bases. CDR1 is LNHDA, CDR2 SQIVND, per germline (reference sequence). The CDR3 has 14 amino acids. The CDR3 DNA reads as TGTGCCAGTATCCGGCAGGGGGCCAGCTATGGCTACACCTTC. It is translated as CASIRQGASYGYTF.

DNA of the CDR3: TGTGCCTGGTATCGAGGGGGCGCGGAGACCCAGTACTTC. Its protein is CAWYRGGAETQYF. J is TRBJ2-5 and V is TRBV30; 7 bases are a match to TRBD1. There are 13 residues in the CDR3. V was clipped by 5 bases and J by 5 bases; unmatched bases: 8. The germline CDR1 and CDR2 sequences are GTSNPN and SVGIG (reference sequence).

V is TRBV28 and J is TRBJ2-1, with 8 bases matching TRBD1. With V trimmed by 10 bases and J by 7 bases, 15 bases remained unmatched. This CDR3 spans 15 amino acids. Germline V gives CDR1 MDHEN, CDR2 SYDVKM. CDR3 DNA: TGTGCCACCAAACATACAGGGGGTATGGTTAATGAGCAGTTCTTC. Protein sequence: CATKHTGGMVNEQFF.

V is TRBV27 and J is TRBJ2-5; a weak D match, TRBD1 (7 bases). The CDR3 is 14 residues long. The V end lost 4 bases, the J end lost 2 bases, and 11 bases lay between the germline ends. CDR1 MNHEY and CDR2 SMNVEV come from the germline V gene (reference sequence). The CDR3 region has the DNA TGTGCCAGCAGTTGGAGGGGACAGCAAGAGACCCAGTACTTC. Amino acid sequence: CASSWRGQQETQYF.

The rearrangement links TRBV6-4 to TRBJ2-2, with unresolved D. The V end lost 2 bases, the J end lost 0 bases, and 1 base lay between the germline ends. Germline-derived CDR1 and CDR2 are MRHNA and SNTAGT. The CDR3 runs to 13 residues. The CDR3 is CASSDTNTGELFF. The CDR3 DNA follows: TGTGCCAGCAGTGACACGAACACCGGGGAGCTGTTTTTT.

The chain recombines TRBV7-9 with TRBJ2-1; possibly TRBD1 for D (5 bases). Looked up from germline, CDR1 is SEHNR and CDR2 is FQNEAQ (reference sequence). The CDR3 has 19 amino acids. Trimming took 3 bases from V and 5 from J, leaving 26 bases between them. CDR3: CASSLKGFSGGSNHNEQFF. In DNA, the CDR3 is TGTGCCAGCAGCTTGAAGGGGTTCTCCGGTGGGTCGAACCACAATGAGCAGTTCTTC.

This clone has just one count. V usage is TRBV5-4 and J usage is TRBJ2-1; 8 bases agree with TRBD1. CDR1 SGHNT and CDR2 YYREEE come from the germline V gene (reference sequence). Unmatched junction bases numbered 4, after V lost 0 bases and J lost 5 bases. The CDR3 contains 15 residues. The chain's CDR3 is CASSLVTGGDNEQFF. The CDR3 nucleotides read TGTGCCAGCAGCTTGGTCACAGGGGGTGACAATGAGCAGTTCTTC.

This chain uses TRBV15 with TRBJ2-3; 10 nucleotides line up with TRBD1. Trimming removed 9 bases from V and 6 bases from J; junction bases left unmatched: 6. Germline V CDR1 and CDR2: LNHNV, YYDKDF (reference sequence). The CDR3 is made up of 13 amino acids. The CDR3 loop is CATRTGGSDTQYF. DNA for the CDR3: TGTGCCACTCGGACAGGGGGTAGCGATACGCAGTATTTT.